The entry that follows covers one T cell receptor (beta chain) sequence. Per the germline V gene, CDR1 is SGHRS and CDR2 is YFSETQ. Unmatched junction bases numbered 6, after V lost 4 bases and J lost 5 bases. This CDR3 region has 14 residues. These data originate in a study of neoadjuvant anti-PD-1 for oral cavity cancer. The time point: after neoadjuvant nivolumab, at surgical resection. Libraries were prepared by immunoSEQ multiplex PCR; TCRdb keeps only in-frame clonotypes and omits some of them. Among 14,000 or so clones, more than 75% were seen once, and the ten largest hold 2.4%. The J gene is TRBJ2-5, the V gene TRBV5-1; the match to TRBD1 covers 9 bases. The clonotype comes from a person between 40 and 79 years old with oral cavity squamous cell carcinoma. The specimen comprised PBMCs, sampled after nivolumab (anti-PD-1) treatment. For the CDR3, the DNA is TGCGCCAGCAGCATGGGACAGGGCGAGGAGACCCAGTACTTC. Protein sequence: CASSMGQGEETQYF. Drawing the rest from reference TRBV5-1 and TRBJ2-5, the complete variable domain is KAGVTQTPRYLIKTRGQQVTLSCSPISGHRSVSWYQQTPGQGLQFLFEYFSETQRNKGNFPGRFSGRQFSNSRSEMNVSTLELGDSALYLCASSMGQGEETQYFGPGTRLLVL.